Included here is one TCR beta chain sequence, with context. What it recognizes is unknown. This sample was included in a study of radiation and T cells in renal cell carcinoma. Turning to the study itself: Nephrectomy followed 15 Gy stereotactic body radiation by 4 weeks. Whole-study findings and limits: No pretreatment tumor biopsies were available for baseline clonotypes. From baseline, blood top tumor clonotypes peaked at 2 weeks post-radiation.

Measured with immunoSEQ multiplex PCR; TCRdb has only the in-frame clones, and not every one. The sample holds 100,000 to 150,000 clones, 88% seen once. This CDR3 has 14 amino acids. The germline CDR1 and CDR2 sequences are MNHEY and SVGAGI. With V trimmed by 5 bases and J by 7 bases, 5 bases remained unmatched. As for time point: blood 2 weeks post-SBRT. Treatment given: 15 Gy SBRT to primary tumor, nephrectomy 4 weeks later. After SBRT, blood was collected at 2 and 4 weeks, plus baseline. The sequence was obtained from a woman aged 70-85 years with renal cell carcinoma. This chain connects TRBV6-5 to TRBJ1-5, with 10 bases matching TRBD1. Material: blood, obtained from a patient whose treatment included radiotherapy and nephrectomy. CDR3 DNA: TGTGCCAGCAGTCCAGACAGGGGGCCACAGCCCCAGCATTTT. Its translation: CASSPDRGPQPQHF.